This T cell receptor (beta chain) was captured by sequencing in a study of blood T cell repertoires in COVID-19. Study information: The study drew acute and convalescent COVID-19 samples from the United States, Italy and Spain. The cDNA or gDNA used as material had been derived from T cells, B-cell-depleted T cells, or PBMCs.

Recruited during active infection, patients (from Seattle) were subsequently followed longitudinally. Authors' methods: Amplification of reference gene primers was used by the study to estimate nucleated cell counts. Only in-frame clones appear in the TCRdb table, and some are missing; sequencing was by immunoSEQ multiplex PCR. The D gene and trimming were derived from the DNA, and the V and J assignments and clone size from that table. The table has 300,000 to 350,000 clones, 87% seen once; the top ten hold 9.9%. The receptor comes from a man under 40 with COVID-19, enrolled during active disease. Material for sequencing was peripheral blood.

The CDR3 nucleotides read TGTGCCAGCAGTACAGGGGTGAATTCACCCCTCCACTTT. As protein: CASSTGVNSPLHF. The rearrangement links TRBV28 to TRBJ1-6, with 7 positions matching TRBD1. The CDR3 length is 13 residues. Germline assignment: CDR1 MDHEN and CDR2 SYDVKM. Germline trimming cut 5 bases from V and 7 bases from J; bases unmatched to any gene: 2.